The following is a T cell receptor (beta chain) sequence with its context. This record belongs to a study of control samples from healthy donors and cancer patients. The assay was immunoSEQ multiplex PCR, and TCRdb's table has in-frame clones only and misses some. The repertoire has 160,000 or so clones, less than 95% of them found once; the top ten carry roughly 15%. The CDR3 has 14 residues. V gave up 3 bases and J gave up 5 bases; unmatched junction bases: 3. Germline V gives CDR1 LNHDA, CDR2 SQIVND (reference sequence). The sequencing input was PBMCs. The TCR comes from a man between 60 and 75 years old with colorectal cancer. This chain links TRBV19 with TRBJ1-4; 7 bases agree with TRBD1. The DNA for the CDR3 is TGTGCCAGTAGTATGGGACAGCCGAATGAAAAACTGTTTTTT. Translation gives CASSMGQPNEKLFF.